These 2 T cell receptor beta chains were sequenced from one sample in a study of Ad26.COV2.S vaccination and SARS-CoV-2 variants. As to treatment: some 19 received Ad26.COV2.S at low or high dose, single or two shots; about 5 received placebo; per-sample allocation not given. Sampling occurred on day 63 after the first vaccine or placebo injection. Some clones are missing from TCRdb's copy, which holds only in-frame ones; the method was immunoSEQ multiplex PCR. Among 350,000 to 450,000 clones listed, roughly 90% were seen once. Sequenced here: peripheral blood, sampled in a trial of Ad26.COV2.S vaccine versus placebo. The receptors were sampled from a person between 18 and 60 years old who received the Ad26.COV2.S COVID-19 vaccine or a placebo.

The CDR3 protein is CASSVGVKDTQYF. CDR3 DNA: TGTGCCAGCAGCGTAGGGGTGAAAGATACGCAGTATTTT. The rearrangement uses TRBV9 and TRBJ2-3; D is undetermined. This CDR3 region has 13 residues. Deletions cut 0 bases from V and 5 bases from J, with 7 bases between. Germline assignment: CDR1 SGDLS and CDR2 YYNGEE.

The chain couples TRBV12-5 to TRBJ2-3; a weak D match, TRBD2 (6 bases). In germline, CDR1 is LGHNT, CDR2 FRNRAP. The CDR3 extends over 12 amino acids. V lost 8 bases and J 7 bases, leaving 13 bases between the germline ends. This chain's CDR3 is CASLGGGNTQYF. Here the CDR3 DNA reads TGTGCTAGTCTAGGTGGGGGGAATACGCAGTATTTT.